The present T cell receptor (beta chain) was sequenced within a study of blood T cell repertoires in COVID-19. The germline V gene has CDR1 GTSNPN and CDR2 SVGIG (reference sequence). The trim removed 3 bases at V and 8 bases at J, leaving 9 bases unmatched. There are 14 residues in the CDR3. Methods used by the authors: Estimated nucleated cell counts came from reference gene primer amplification. Here immunoSEQ multiplex PCR was the method, and the copy in TCRdb shows in-frame clones only, minus some. V and J calls and clone size are given by that table; D and trimming were obtained from the DNA. The sample lists approximately 20,000 clones; 85% to 90% were seen once.

The specimen sequenced was peripheral blood. This clonotype was obtained from a human donor in a cohort sampled during active COVID-19. The chain is built from TRBV30 and TRBJ1-4, with 7 bases fitting TRBD1. The CDR3 is CAWRDTGDWEKLFF. The CDR3 DNA is TGTGCCTGGAGGGATACAGGGGATTGGGAAAAACTGTTTTTT.